This T cell receptor beta chain was profiled in a study of T cells in Graves' hyperthyroidism and ophthalmopathy. This clonotype was seen repeatedly, ten times or more. CDR3 length: 14 residues. V lost 3 bases and J lost 4, with 10 bases in between. Germline V lookup: CDR1 SGHTA, CDR2 FQGNSA. The investigators amplified TCR beta CDR3 regions from RNA transcripts. In the first-round RT-PCR of the TCR CDR3, the HTBI primer set was used. TCRdb ran MiXCR on the multiplex PCR reads and lists one entry per CDR3 protein. This table has roughly 720,000 distinct CDR3 sequences, 17% appearing once. The sequenced sample consisted of blood. The V call is TRBV7-2, the J call TRBJ1-3; D is unclear. The source of this sequence is a man between 45 and 60 years old with Graves' hyperthyroidism. CDR3 bases: TGTGCCAGCAGCTTCGGGTGGCTAGGAAACACCATATATTTT. Its translation: CASSFGWLGNTIYF.